This passage covers 5 T cell receptor beta chains from one sample sequenced in a study of early T cells in non-severe SARS-CoV-2 infection. TCRdb reprocessed the 5' RACE reads via MiXCR and lists one record per CDR3 protein. The profile shows around 60,000 distinct CDR3 sequences, 10% of them singletons. Material: whole blood. These receptors were taken from an adult who was a healthcare worker with PCR-confirmed SARS-CoV-2 infection or an uninfected control (not recorded which).

This clonotype has just a few counts. CDR3: CASSGHLKETQYF. CDR3 DNA: TGTGCCAGCAGTGGACATCTCAAAGAGACCCAGTACTTC. The chain joins TRBV12-3 or TRBV12-4 to TRBJ2-5; TRBD1 is a possible D gene (5 bases). V dropped 5 bases and J dropped 3 bases, with 10 bases sitting between them. This CDR3 has 13 amino acids.

A few counts support this clonotype. The chain employs TRBV6-6 and TRBJ2-2, with D possibly matching TRBD1 (6 bases). Germline V CDR1 and CDR2: MNHNY, SVGAGI (reference sequence). The CDR3 extends over 14 amino acids. The germline V and J ends were trimmed by 4 bases and 6 bases, with 12 bases remaining between them. CDR3 residues: CASSSHRVPGELFF. For the CDR3, the DNA is TGTGCCAGCAGTTCCCACAGGGTCCCCGGGGAGCTGTTTTTT.

This clonotype was seen repeatedly, ten times or more. The chain recombines TRBV11-1 with TRBJ2-1; D may be TRBD2 (6 bases). The CDR3 contains 15 residues. With 5 bases removed from V and 5 bases from J, the gap between germline ends came to 16 bases. Germline V gene lookup returns CDR1 SGHAT and CDR2 FQDESV (reference sequence). The CDR3 region is CASSRSTLANNEQFF. The CDR3 coding sequence is TGTGCCAGCAGCCGATCTACTCTAGCGAACAATGAGCAGTTCTTC.

This clonotype was seen many times. The chain recombines TRBV4-1 with TRBJ1-2; possible D gene TRBD1, 6 bases. The CDR3 covers 14 residues. Germline CDR1 and CDR2: MGHRA and YSYEKL. V gave up 4 bases and J gave up 4 bases, with 13 bases separating them. For the CDR3, the DNA is TGCGCCAGCAGCCCAGGGGCCCTTCCCTATGGCTACACCTTC. Its protein product is CASSPGALPYGYTF.

This clonotype was recorded a few times. The junction differs from germline at one of its ends, possibly a read error. The V and J genes are TRBV7-2 and TRBJ1-6; the match to TRBD1 covers 9 bases. Germline CDR1 is SGHTA and CDR2 is FQGNSA. The CDR3 consists of 16 residues. The CDR3 DNA is TGTGCCAGCAGCTTAGGACAGGGGGGCCGGGCTTCACCCCTCCATTTT. Residues: CASSLGQGGRASPLHF.